The 16 T cell receptor beta chains listed next were all sequenced from one sample in a study of T-cell reconstitution after alpha-beta-depleted transplantation in children. Construction of the TCRbeta library involved unique molecular identifiers. TCRdb re-analysed the PCR reads in MiXCR, keeping a single row per CDR3 protein. The sample lists some 300,000 distinct CDR3 sequences; 9.5% to 13% were seen once. The input for sequencing was PBMCs, taken before TCRalphabeta/CD19-depleted stem cell transplant. The source is a boy younger than two with acute myeloid leukemia, due to receive a stem cell transplant.

This clonotype appeared once. A much larger clonotype is one base distant, so this may be a read error. The chain combines TRBV3-1 with TRBJ2-2, with D perhaps given as TRBD1 or TRBD2 (5 bases each). The CDR3 extends over 15 amino acids. Germline V gives CDR1 LGHDT, CDR2 YNNKEL (reference sequence). V was clipped by 7 bases and J by 2 bases, with 14 bases between them. DNA for the CDR3: TGTGCCAGCACCAACCGGGACCGCAACACCGGGGAGCTGTTTTTT. This translates into CASTNRDRNTGELFF.

This clonotype has a handful of counts. The V and J genes are TRBV11-2 and TRBJ1-3; D is undetermined. The CDR3 spans 14 residues. Germline-derived CDR1 and CDR2 are SGHAT and FQNNGV. V gave up 0 bases and J gave up 4 bases, with 7 bases separating them. The CDR3 here is CASSLERAGNTIYF. CDR3 nucleotide sequence: TGTGCCAGCAGCTTAGAAAGGGCGGGAAACACCATATATTTT.

This clonotype was seen more than once but under ten times. V is TRBV12-3 or TRBV12-4 and J is TRBJ2-2; TRBD2 matches at 10 bases. With V trimmed by 2 bases and J by 6 bases, 3 bases remained unmatched. The CDR3 loop spans 15 amino acids. The CDR3 loop is CASSLRSGGAGELFF. DNA of the CDR3: TGTGCCAGCAGTTTAAGGAGCGGGGGGGCCGGGGAGCTGTTTTTT.

This clonotype was detected many times. The rearrangement uses TRBV12-3 or TRBV12-4 and TRBJ1-2; unclear D gene. V shed 5 bases and J shed 5 bases, with 9 bases lying between them. The CDR3 has 12 amino acids. CDR3 amino acids: CASSTWSYGYTF. CDR3 DNA sequence: TGTGCCAGCAGTACCTGGAGTTATGGCTACACCTTC.

This clonotype was recorded many times. The gene calls are TRBV27 and TRBJ2-7; no clear D. There are 13 residues in the CDR3. V dropped 6 bases and J dropped 4 bases, with 13 bases sitting between them. Germline CDR1 MNHEY, CDR2 SMNVEV (reference sequence). CDR3: CASRKGRQYEQYF. In DNA form, the CDR3 reads TGTGCCAGCAGAAAGGGCCGGCAATACGAGCAGTACTTC.

The chain uses TRBV5-5 and TRBJ1-5; no clear D gene. V lost 6 bases and J 4 bases, leaving 17 bases between the germline ends. The V gene's germline CDR1 is SGHKS and CDR2 YYEKEE (reference sequence). The length of the CDR3 is 15 residues. In nucleotides, the CDR3 is TGTGCCAGCACCCTACATTCAGTCGGAAATCAGCCCCAGCATTTT. This codes for CASTLHSVGNQPQHF.

The chain joins TRBV28 to TRBJ2-1; 7 nucleotides align to TRBD1. Germline V gene sequence: CDR1 MDHEN, CDR2 SYDVKM. This CDR3 region has 13 residues. V dropped 5 bases and J dropped 10; count of bases not matched to a gene: 8. The CDR3 here is CASSPGQFLEQFF. The DNA of the CDR3 is TGTGCCAGCAGTCCGGGACAGTTCCTGGAGCAGTTCTTC.

This clonotype was counted at least ten times. The chain uses TRBV12-3 or TRBV12-4 and TRBJ2-1; 7 positions match TRBD2. The CDR3 runs 14 residues. V dropped 1 base and J dropped 5; count of bases not matched to a gene: 2. DNA for the CDR3: TGTGCCAGCAGTTTAGGCGGGAGTAACAATGAGCAGTTCTTC. Protein: CASSLGGSNNEQFF.

The chain uses TRBV6-1 and TRBJ2-7, with D possibly being TRBD1 (6 bases). The CDR3 runs 15 residues. Germline lookup yields CDR1 MNHNS and CDR2 SASEGT. V was pared by 6 bases and J by 2 bases, with 17 bases between. In DNA, the CDR3 is TGTGCCAGCAGGGCGGGCAGGGGAAAGACCTACGAGCAGTACTTC. Translating gives CASRAGRGKTYEQYF.

This clonotype was observed many times. The gene calls are TRBV7-2 and TRBJ2-7; 12 positions agree with TRBD2. Trimming removed 3 bases from V and 0 bases from J; junction bases left unmatched: 3. The CDR3 loop spans 16 amino acids. Germline lookup yields CDR1 SGHTA and CDR2 FQGNSA. The CDR3: CASSFSSGGVSYEQYF. The CDR3, as DNA: TGTGCCAGCAGCTTCTCTAGCGGGGGGGTCTCCTACGAGCAGTACTTC. The full variable domain, in which reference TRBV7-2 and TRBJ2-7 provide the parts outside the CDR3, is GAGVSQSPSNKVTEKGKDVELRCDPISGHTALYWYRQSLGQGLEFLIYFQGNSAPDKSGLPSDRFSAERTGGSVSTLTIQRTQQEDSAVYLCASSFSSGGVSYEQYFGPGTRLTVT.

This clonotype has ten or more counts. The genes are TRBV4-3 and TRBJ2-7; D tentatively fits TRBD1 or TRBD2 (6 bases each). The V end was cut by 0 bases, the J end by 5 bases, with 11 bases between. CDR1 and CDR2 (germline): LGHNA, YSLEER. The CDR3 has 14 residues. The CDR3 protein is CASSQDRGADEQYF. The CDR3 DNA reads as TGCGCCAGCAGCCAAGATAGGGGGGCGGACGAGCAGTACTTC.

In this sample, this clonotype turned up a few times. The genes are TRBV18 and TRBJ2-3, with TRBD1 matching 7 bases. The germline V gene has CDR1 KGHSH and CDR2 LQKENI. This CDR3 spans 16 amino acids. V gave up 2 bases and J gave up 1 base; unmatched junction bases: 6. The CDR3 sequence: CASSPSLGQGTDTQYF. The CDR3 DNA sequence: TGTGCCAGCTCACCAAGCCTCGGACAGGGCACAGATACGCAGTATTTT.

In this sample, this clonotype turned up many times. The chain couples TRBV11-2 to TRBJ2-5; no definite D call. V lost 0 bases and J lost 5, with 4 bases in between. Germline V CDR1 and CDR2: SGHAT, FQNNGV. CDR3 length: 12 residues. The CDR3 region is CASSLDLETQYF. CDR3 sequence (DNA): TGTGCCAGCAGCTTAGATCTGGAGACCCAGTACTTC.

This clonotype was seen many times. The gene calls are TRBV4-3 and TRBJ2-2; weak D call: TRBD1 (5 bases). The CDR3 is 16 residues long. Germline V lookup: CDR1 LGHNA, CDR2 YSLEER. Trimming left V 1 base short and J 4 bases short, with 13 bases between. The CDR3 protein is CASSQGEVRATGELFF. CDR3 nucleotide sequence: TGCGCCAGCAGCCAAGGAGAGGTCAGGGCCACCGGGGAGCTGTTTTTT.

This clonotype has at least ten counts. The chain combines TRBV10-3 with TRBJ2-1; a weak D match, TRBD2 (5 bases). Germline lookup yields CDR1 ENHRY and CDR2 SYGVKD. CDR3 size: 13 residues. Trimming pared 6 bases from V and 5 bases from J, leaving 11 bases between. CDR3 nucleotide sequence: TGTGCCATCAGCGCACTAGAAAACAATGAGCAGTTCTTC. Protein: CAISALENNEQFF.

This clonotype was seen repeatedly, ten times or more. The chain carries TRBV4-3 and TRBJ2-2; D call uncertain. Germline loops: CDR1 LGHNA, CDR2 YSLEER. The CDR3 runs to 16 residues. V was trimmed by 2 bases and J by 1 base, leaving 11 bases between them. This CDR3 reads CASSQRTGLNTGELFF. The CDR3 DNA is TGCGCCAGCAGCCAACGTACCGGGCTGAACACCGGGGAGCTGTTTTTT.